The 18 T cell receptor beta chains given below trace back to one sample, sequenced in a study of blood T cell repertoires in COVID-19. Data came from immunoSEQ multiplex PCR; TCRdb stores just in-frame clones and leaves some out. The sample consists of 100,000 to 130,000 clones, over 75% of them appearing once. Source material: peripheral blood. Receptors originate from a human donor in a cohort sampled during active COVID-19.

The chain joins TRBV14 to TRBJ2-3, with 9 bases matching TRBD1. The V and J ends lost 4 bases and 3 bases, in that order; junction bases with no gene match: 5. Germline V gives CDR1 SGHDN, CDR2 FVKESK. The CDR3 contains 15 residues. The CDR3 DNA reads as TGTGCCAGCAGCCCTATGGACAGGGGTACAGATACGCAGTATTTT. Residues: CASSPMDRGTDTQYF.

This clone appeared a single time. The rearrangement links TRBV29-1 to TRBJ1-1; a possible D gene is TRBD1 (6 bases). CDR3 length equals 12 residues. Germline V gene lookup returns CDR1 SQVTM and CDR2 ANQGSEA. V lost 7 bases, J lost 6 bases, and 15 bases lay in between. CDR3: CSAARGGAEAFF. In DNA form, the CDR3 reads TGCAGCGCAGCGAGGGGGGGTGCTGAAGCTTTCTTT.

The sample holds a few counts of this clone. The chain carries TRBV27 and TRBJ2-5; 7 bases fit TRBD2. CDR3 length equals 14 residues. Germline lookup yields CDR1 MNHEY and CDR2 SMNVEV (reference sequence). After removal of 3 bases from V and 1 base from J, the junction contained 2 bases not matched to a gene. The CDR3 DNA follows: TGTGCCAGCAGTTTGGGGGGGATCCAAGAGACCCAGTACTTC. The encoded protein is CASSLGGIQETQYF.

The CDR3 sequence: CASSVGDRRGEAFF. The CDR3 coding sequence is TGTGCCAGCAGCGTAGGGGACAGGAGAGGGGAAGCTTTCTTT. The chain couples TRBV9 to TRBJ1-1; TRBD1 agrees at 8 bases. CDR3 length equals 14 residues. Germline V gives CDR1 SGDLS, CDR2 YYNGEE. The V segment lost 0 bases and the J segment 8 bases; nucleotides outside the gene matches: 6.

This clone was seen only once. The chain uses TRBV9 and TRBJ2-7; 7 bases are a match to TRBD2. The CDR3 runs 15 residues. The V segment lost 0 bases and the J segment 3 bases; nucleotides outside the gene matches: 6. The germline CDR1 and CDR2 sequences are SGDLS and YYNGEE. CDR3 region: CASSVDLREGYEQYF. In nucleotides, the CDR3 is TGTGCCAGCAGCGTAGACCTCAGGGAGGGCTACGAGCAGTACTTC.

This clone is a singleton in its sample. V and J are TRBV6-5 and TRBJ2-7, with 7 positions matching TRBD2. This CDR3 is built from 14 residues. V shed 5 bases, J shed 3 bases, and the junction held 7 bases outside the gene matches. Germline CDR1 MNHEY, CDR2 SVGAGI. CDR3 amino acids: CASSNFASGYEQYF. The CDR3 coding sequence is TGTGCCAGCAGTAATTTCGCTAGCGGCTACGAGCAGTACTTC.

This sequence joins TRBV9 and TRBJ2-2; the D gene is possibly TRBD2 (5 bases). The CDR3 has 13 residues. Germline lookup yields CDR1 SGDLS and CDR2 YYNGEE. Trimming took off 4 bases at V and 2 bases at J, with 6 bases between the two ends. CDR3 coding DNA: TGTGCCAGCAGCCGGGGAAACACCGGGGAGCTGTTTTTT. Its protein is CASSRGNTGELFF. Complete variable domain (other parts from reference TRBV9 and TRBJ2-2): DSGVTQTPKHLITATGQRVTLRCSPRSGDLSVYWYQQSLDQGLQFLIQYYNGEERAKGNILERFSAQQFPDLHSELNLSSLELGDSALYFCASSRGNTGELFFGEGSRLTVL.

The chain recombines TRBV18 with TRBJ1-1; 8 bases map to TRBD1. CDR1 and CDR2 (germline): KGHSH, LQKENI. The CDR3 covers 13 residues. J lost 4 bases, V lost 6 bases, and 4 bases had no gene match. This CDR3 is CASSPGGSTEAFF. CDR3 DNA: TGTGCCAGCTCCCCAGGGGGCAGCACTGAAGCTTTCTTT.

V gene TRBV5-6 combines with J gene TRBJ1-2; 9 nucleotides line up with TRBD1. The length of the CDR3 is 14 residues. Germline CDR1 and CDR2: SGHDT and YYEEEE. V gave up 4 bases and J gave up 5 bases; unmatched junction bases: 6. CDR3 loop: CASSPDRGAYGYTF. CDR3 in DNA: TGTGCCAGCAGCCCAGACAGGGGGGCGTATGGCTACACCTTC.

V is TRBV6-5 and J is TRBJ1-4, with D perhaps matching TRBD1 (6 bases). CDR3 size: 14 residues. Trimming cost V 2 bases and J 4 bases, with 8 bases left between them. Germline V gene lookup returns CDR1 MNHEY and CDR2 SVGAGI. The CDR3: CASSYRGGNEKLFF. The CDR3 DNA is TGTGCCAGCAGTTACCGAGGGGGTAATGAAAAACTGTTTTTT.

V and J are TRBV25-1 and TRBJ1-1; D possibly corresponds to TRBD1 (5 bases). The ends were cut back, 7 bases at V and 4 bases at J, with 13 bases in the middle. This CDR3 is built from 13 residues. CDR1 and CDR2 (germline): MGHDK, SYGVNS. The CDR3 reads CASNTGRGTEAFF. In DNA, the CDR3 is TGTGCCAGCAACACAGGTCGAGGCACTGAAGCTTTCTTT. Full variable domain (remainder filled in from reference TRBV25-1 and TRBJ1-1): EADIYQTPRYLVIGTGKKITLECSQTMGHDKMYWYQQDPGMELHLIHYSYGVNSTEKGDLSSESTVSRIRTEHFPLTLESARPSHTSQYLCASNTGRGTEAFFGQGTRLTVV.

The rearrangement uses TRBV11-2 and TRBJ2-7, with 11 positions matching TRBD2. The CDR3 has 14 amino acids. V was pared by 5 bases and J by 7 bases, with 7 bases of the junction left unmatched. Germline lookup yields CDR1 SGHAT and CDR2 FQNNGV. The chain's CDR3 is CASSQGTSGGEQYF. The CDR3 DNA follows: TGTGCCAGCAGCCAAGGGACTAGCGGAGGGGAGCAGTACTTC. Complete variable domain (other parts from reference TRBV11-2 and TRBJ2-7): EAGVAQSPRYKIIEKRQSVAFWCNPISGHATLYWYQQILGQGPKLLIQFQNNGVVDDSQLPKDRFSAERLKGVDSTLKIQPAKLEDSAVYLCASSQGTSGGEQYFGPGTRLTVT.

This chain uses TRBV18 with TRBJ2-7; 8 positions agree with TRBD1. With V trimmed by 4 bases and J by 3 bases, 2 bases remained unmatched. Germline CDR1 is KGHSH and CDR2 is LQKENI. This CDR3 has 13 residues. CDR3 in amino acids: CASSRGTGYEQYF. In nucleotides, the CDR3 is TGTGCCAGCTCACGCGGGACAGGCTACGAGCAGTACTTC. The variable domain in full, with the rest retrieved from reference TRBV18 and TRBJ2-7, is NAGVMQNPRHLVRRRGQEARLRCSPMKGHSHVYWYRQLPEEGLKFMVYLQKENIIDESGMPKERFSAEFPKEGPSILRIQQVVRGDSAAYFCASSRGTGYEQYFGPGTRLTVT.

This clone was recorded only once. The chain couples TRBV29-1 to TRBJ2-7; D is perhaps TRBD2 (6 bases). The length of the CDR3 is 14 residues. Germline CDR1 and CDR2: SQVTM and ANQGSEA. Trimming shortened V by 7 bases and J by 5 bases, and 21 bases separated the two germline ends. CDR3 coding DNA: TGCAGCGCCGGAGGCGGGACGGATGGGGACGAGCAGTACTTC. Protein product: CSAGGGTDGDEQYF.

This sequence joins TRBV18 and TRBJ1-1; perhaps TRBD1 as D (6 bases). The CDR3 totals 16 residues. V lost 6 bases, J lost 1 base, and 18 bases lay in between. Germline lookup yields CDR1 KGHSH and CDR2 LQKENI. CDR3 protein: CASSPQLAGENTEAFF. CDR3 coding DNA: TGTGCCAGCTCCCCCCAGTTGGCAGGGGAGAACACTGAAGCTTTCTTT.

A single count supports this clone. The rearrangement links TRBV6-5 to TRBJ1-1, with D tentatively TRBD1 (6 bases). Germline CDR1 reads MNHEY; CDR2 reads SVGAGI. V was cut by 8 bases and J by 4 bases, with 17 bases left in between. The CDR3 covers 14 residues. The chain's CDR3 is CASHSGLRGTEAFF. Written as DNA, the CDR3 is TGTGCCAGCCATTCCGGACTCAGGGGCACTGAAGCTTTCTTT.

V gene TRBV28 combines with J gene TRBJ2-1, with 9 bases identical to TRBD1. CDR1 is MDHEN, CDR2 SYDVKM, per germline. V was pared by 7 bases and J by 10 bases, with 17 bases of the junction left unmatched. The CDR3 is 16 residues long. Here the CDR3 reads CASNPPGTGSSKEQFF. The CDR3 nucleotides read TGTGCCAGCAACCCCCCCGGGACAGGGAGTTCAAAAGAGCAGTTCTTC.

This chain links TRBV3-1 (or the pseudogene TRBV3-2) with TRBJ2-6; 8 bases agree with TRBD2. This CDR3 contains 17 residues. The germline gives CDR1 LGHDT, CDR2 YNNKEL (reference sequence). With 3 bases clipped from V and 4 bases from J, the junction kept 8 bases outside the gene matches. CDR3 region: CASSQTSATWGANVLTF. In DNA, the CDR3 is TGTGCCAGCAGCCAGACTAGCGCTACTTGGGGGGCCAACGTCCTGACTTTC.